The 5 T cell receptor beta chains below all came from one sample that was sequenced in a study of human T cells and chemical hapten exposure (dated by TCRdb to the early 2020s). Libraries were constructed by RACE. Data came from a NextSeq 500. The raw public data were reprocessed by TCRdb itself: fastp quality trimming at Q25, MiXCR clonotype calling, in-frame beta chains only. Here each entry gathers all rows of one CDR3 protein and keeps the most common genes and DNA. This sample gives some 91,000 distinct CDR3 sequences in total; around 25% of them show up just once. 9% to 12% of the sample rests with the top ten. The time point label here, explained by the study, means: patch test 3, about 24 weeks after DPC sensitization. In light of the paper, this sample's treatment or condition label describes: therapeutic diphenylcyclopropenone sensitization with weekly scalp DPC. Sample: whole blood, taken in connection with sensitization to the hapten diphenylcyclopropenone (DPC). The receptors derive from a man aged 40-50 years with alopecia areata. Some clones in this sample may be carry-over from other donors' samples.

To note about this clonotype: A much larger clone is a single base away; this may be a read error. The V gene is TRBV2, the J gene TRBJ2-1; D remains unclear. With 10 bases removed from V and 11 bases from J, the gap between germline ends came to 18 bases. Germline values: CDR1 SNHLY, CDR2 FYNNEI. CDR3 length equals 12 residues. The CDR3 nucleotides are TGTGCCACGGACGAAGGGCCTCGTAAGCAGTTCTTC. Its protein product is CATDEGPRKQFF.

The chain joins TRBV12-3 or TRBV12-4 to TRBJ2-7; 9 nucleotides agree with TRBD1. After removal of 6 bases from V and 4 bases from J, the junction contained 7 bases not matched to a gene. CDR3 length: 14 amino acids. CDR3 region: CASSPTGGKYEQYF. DNA of the CDR3: TGTGCCAGCAGCCCGACAGGGGGTAAATACGAGCAGTACTTC.

V gene TRBV14 combines with J gene TRBJ1-1; the D gene is possibly TRBD1 (5 bases). Germline values: CDR1 SGHDN, CDR2 FVKESK. V lost 0 bases to trimming and J lost 6 bases, with 11 bases between them. This CDR3 comprises 14 residues. The CDR3 sequence: CASSQDLGGSEAFF. The CDR3 DNA reads TGTGCCAGCAGCCAAGATCTCGGGGGATCTGAAGCTTTCTTT.

The chain uses TRBV7-4 and TRBJ2-1; TRBD1 aligns across 7 bases. This CDR3 is built from 16 residues. V shed 5 bases and J 6 bases; nucleotides not matched to a gene: 13. CDR1 is SGHVT, CDR2 SQSDAQ, per germline. For the CDR3, the DNA is TGTGCCAGCAGCACCTATACAGGGGTCTGGGTCAATGAGCAGTTCTTC. This sequence encodes CASSTYTGVWVNEQFF.

The J gene is TRBJ2-7, the V gene TRBV27, with D hard to call. The ends were cut back, 0 bases at V and 2 bases at J, with 5 bases in the middle. CDR1 is MNHEY and CDR2 is SMNVEV in the germline V gene (reference sequence). This CDR3 comprises 13 residues. CDR3 nucleotide sequence: TGTGCCAGCAGTTTATCGCATACCTACGAGCAGTACTTC. Translating it yields CASSLSHTYEQYF.